The 21 T cell receptor beta chains listed next were all sequenced from one sample in a study of OX40 agonist ivuxolimab in advanced cancers. Profiled with immunoSEQ multiplex PCR; TCRdb holds only in-frame clones, not every one. Of roughly 20,000 clones listed, roughly 74% are singletons. Sequences were derived from CD4+ or CD8+ T cells sorted from blood, sampled in a trial of the OX40 agonist ivuxolimab. The receptors originated from an adult with an advanced solid tumor such as melanoma, head and neck, liver or kidney cancer.

V and J are TRBV11-1 and TRBJ2-5; D unclear. CDR1 and CDR2 from the germline V gene are SGHAT and FQDESV (reference sequence). With 5 bases removed from V and 1 base from J, the gap between germline ends came to 11 bases. The CDR3 extends over 14 amino acids. The CDR3 loop reads CASSPYSSQETQYF. CDR3 nucleotides: TGTGCCAGCAGCCCCTACTCGAGCCAAGAGACCCAGTACTTC.

V is TRBV6-1 and J is TRBJ2-2; TRBD2 agrees at 8 bases. The ends lost 4 bases at V and 6 bases at J; junction bases unmatched: 4. This CDR3 is built from 14 residues. The V gene's germline CDR1 is MNHNS and CDR2 SASEGT. CDR3 sequence: CASSGERESGELFF. CDR3 sequence (DNA): TGTGCCAGCAGTGGAGAGCGGGAGTCCGGGGAGCTGTTTTTT.

The chain joins TRBV6-6 to TRBJ1-2, with D possibly matching TRBD1 (6 bases). Germline V CDR1 and CDR2: MNHNY, SVGAGI (reference sequence). This CDR3 is 15 amino acids long. V was clipped by 5 bases and J by 4 bases, with 17 bases between them. CDR3 in DNA: TGTGCCAGCAGTAAGGATCCGACAGGAGCCTATGGCTACACCTTC. Its protein is CASSKDPTGAYGYTF.

This sequence joins TRBV7-6 and TRBJ2-1; TRBD2 agrees at 12 bases. V shed 2 bases, J shed 7 bases, and the junction held 3 bases outside the gene matches. The CDR3 is 15 amino acids. CDR1 SGHVS and CDR2 FNYEAQ come from the germline V gene. CDR3 protein: CASSLLAGGVNEQFF. In nucleotides, the CDR3 is TGTGCCAGCAGCTTACTAGCGGGGGGGGTGAATGAGCAGTTCTTC.

The CDR3 spells CASGRDTDTQYF. In nucleotides, the CDR3 is TGTGCCAGCGGACGGGACACAGATACGCAGTATTTT. The chain is built from TRBV27 and TRBJ2-3; TRBD2 is a possible D gene (5 bases). CDR3 length: 12 amino acids. Trimming shortened V by 8 bases and J by 2 bases, and 8 bases separated the two germline ends. Germline CDR1 is MNHEY and CDR2 is SMNVEV (reference sequence).

The chain is built from TRBV28 and TRBJ2-2, with 16 bases that match TRBD2. The V segment lost 6 bases and the J segment 2 bases; nucleotides outside the gene matches: 12. CDR1 and CDR2 (germline): MDHEN, SYDVKM. This CDR3 has 20 amino acids. This chain's CDR3 is CASRPWGLAGGPGNTGELFF. CDR3 DNA: TGTGCCAGCAGACCTTGGGGACTAGCGGGAGGGCCGGGAAACACCGGGGAGCTGTTTTTT.

This clone was observed once. CDR3 in DNA: TGCGCCAGCAGCCAAAGGGGTGAGCAGTTCTTC. It translates to CASSQRGEQFF. The chain is built from TRBV4-3 and TRBJ2-1; TRBD1 might be the D (5 bases). This CDR3 comprises 11 residues. Looked up from germline, CDR1 is LGHNA and CDR2 is YSLEER. Trimming pared 2 bases from V and 9 bases from J, leaving 5 bases between.

The V call is TRBV5-6, the J call TRBJ2-3; D ambiguous. Germline CDR1 is SGHDT and CDR2 is YYEEEE. The CDR3 is made up of 14 amino acids. V was trimmed by 2 bases and J by 2 bases, leaving 9 bases between them. The CDR3 coding sequence is TGTGCCAGCAGCTTTAGTCAGCCCACAGATACGCAGTATTTT. Its protein product is CASSFSQPTDTQYF.

Only one count was recorded for this clone. The chain joins TRBV11-2 to TRBJ2-1, with D possibly TRBD1 on 5 matching bases. Germline assignment: CDR1 SGHAT and CDR2 FQNNGV. Trimming cost V 6 bases and J 7 bases, with 13 bases left between them. The CDR3 contains 13 residues. The CDR3, as DNA: TGTGCCAGCAGGCCGACAGTCTCGAATGAGCAGTTCTTC. This gives the protein CASRPTVSNEQFF.

This clone was seen more than once but under ten times. The chain has TRBV28 and TRBJ1-1; D remains unclear. Germline V gives CDR1 MDHEN, CDR2 SYDVKM. The CDR3 is 14 residues long. V lost 3 bases, J lost 4 bases, and 12 bases lay in between. CDR3 protein: CASSFLKGFTEAFF. The CDR3 DNA reads TGTGCCAGCAGTTTTCTTAAGGGCTTCACTGAAGCTTTCTTT.

The chain joins TRBV7-4 to TRBJ2-7; 7 bases fit TRBD2. The ends lost 5 bases at V and 5 bases at J; junction bases unmatched: 6. The CDR3 sequence is 13 residues long. From germline, CDR1 is SGHVT and CDR2 SQSDAQ. The CDR3 region is CASSPTSTHEQYF. The CDR3 nucleotides read TGTGCCAGCAGCCCGACTAGCACCCACGAGCAGTACTTC.

The chain combines TRBV7-9 with TRBJ2-7; 11 positions agree with TRBD2. With 2 bases clipped from V and 3 bases from J, the junction kept 0 bases outside the gene matches. The V gene's germline CDR1 is SEHNR and CDR2 FQNEAQ (reference sequence). This CDR3 spans 14 amino acids. CDR3 DNA: TGTGCCAGCAGCTTACTAGCGGGAGGCTACGAGCAGTACTTC. This gives the protein CASSLLAGGYEQYF.

The chain couples TRBV19 to TRBJ1-6, with D unresolved. The CDR3 has 14 amino acids. CDR1 LNHDA and CDR2 SQIVND come from the germline V gene (reference sequence). V shed 3 bases and J shed 8 bases, with 11 bases lying between them. The CDR3 protein is CASSIGELYSPLHF. DNA for the CDR3: TGTGCCAGTAGTATTGGGGAGCTCTATTCACCCCTCCACTTT.

The chain is built from TRBV6-1 and TRBJ2-7; 9 nucleotides line up with TRBD1. This CDR3 has 16 residues. Germline loops: CDR1 MNHNS, CDR2 SASEGT. V dropped 3 bases and J dropped 6; count of bases not matched to a gene: 12. In DNA, the CDR3 is TGTGCCAGCAGTGAGAAGGTGGGACAGGGATCGAGCGAGCAGTACTTC. Its translation: CASSEKVGQGSSEQYF.

This clone has only a few counts. V and J are TRBV2 and TRBJ1-5; the D gene is possibly TRBD1 (5 bases). Germline CDR1 is SNHLY and CDR2 is FYNNEI. The V end was cut by 5 bases, the J end by 6 bases, with 11 bases between. The CDR3 covers 13 residues. This chain's CDR3 is CASSFGGAQPQHF. The CDR3 DNA reads TGTGCCAGCAGTTTTGGAGGGGCTCAGCCCCAGCATTTT.

With regard to this clone: The same CDR3 can be traced to other DNA sequences in this sample. This chain joins TRBV27 and TRBJ2-7; TRBD1 aligns across 7 bases. V trimming: 5 bases; J trimming: 7 bases; junction bases outside the gene matches: 14. Germline-derived CDR1 and CDR2 are MNHEY and SMNVEV (reference sequence). This CDR3 contains 15 residues. CDR3 in DNA: TGTGCCAGCAGTCCCCTAGGGACAGACTTCGAAGAGCAGTACTTC. Its translation: CASSPLGTDFEEQYF.

Here the CDR3 reads CSVLPLQGAIDTQYF. In nucleotides, the CDR3 is TGCAGCGTCCTACCATTACAGGGGGCTATAGATACGCAGTATTTT. This rearrangement joins TRBV29-1 to TRBJ2-3, with 9 bases identical to TRBD1. The CDR3 length is 15 residues. Germline-derived CDR1 and CDR2 are SQVTM and ANQGSEA. V dropped 6 bases and J dropped 5; count of bases not matched to a gene: 12.

The chain links TRBV9 to TRBJ1-1; D gene unclear. V shed 0 bases and J shed 3 bases, with 9 bases lying between them. Looked up from germline, CDR1 is SGDLS and CDR2 is YYNGEE. The CDR3 extends over 14 amino acids. CDR3 nucleotides: TGTGCCAGCAGCGTAGACGGTCTTTACACTGAAGCTTTCTTT. It specifies CASSVDGLYTEAFF.

The chain employs TRBV5-5 and TRBJ2-3; 7 nucleotides line up with TRBD2. Trimming took 0 bases from V and 0 from J; bases not matched to a gene: 7. The germline CDR1 and CDR2 sequences are SGHKS and YYEKEE (reference sequence). CDR3 size: 17 residues. CDR3 bases: TGTGCCAGCAGCTTGGAGGGGCGGGAGACTAGCACAGATACGCAGTATTTT. Its translation is CASSLEGRETSTDTQYF.

The gene calls are TRBV5-6 and TRBJ1-1, with no clear D. Germline V gene lookup returns CDR1 SGHDT and CDR2 YYEEEE. This CDR3 has 15 residues. V was trimmed by 0 bases and J by 0 bases, leaving 9 bases between them. CDR3 in amino acids: CASSLVGSMNTEAFF. The CDR3 DNA reads TGTGCCAGCAGCTTGGTCGGGTCAATGAACACTGAAGCTTTCTTT.

The chain recombines TRBV2 with TRBJ2-5; D tentatively fits TRBD1 or TRBD2 (5 bases each). Gene TRBJ2-7 matches the end of the DNA better, so the J call may be wrong. Germline V lookup: CDR1 SNHLY, CDR2 FYNNEI. This CDR3 spans 21 amino acids. CDR3 amino acids: CASSEPGAEAPNLGLRSEQYF. In DNA form, the CDR3 reads TGTGCCAGCAGTGAACCCGGGGCAGAAGCCCCAAACTTGGGGCTTCGTTCCGAGCAGTACTTC.